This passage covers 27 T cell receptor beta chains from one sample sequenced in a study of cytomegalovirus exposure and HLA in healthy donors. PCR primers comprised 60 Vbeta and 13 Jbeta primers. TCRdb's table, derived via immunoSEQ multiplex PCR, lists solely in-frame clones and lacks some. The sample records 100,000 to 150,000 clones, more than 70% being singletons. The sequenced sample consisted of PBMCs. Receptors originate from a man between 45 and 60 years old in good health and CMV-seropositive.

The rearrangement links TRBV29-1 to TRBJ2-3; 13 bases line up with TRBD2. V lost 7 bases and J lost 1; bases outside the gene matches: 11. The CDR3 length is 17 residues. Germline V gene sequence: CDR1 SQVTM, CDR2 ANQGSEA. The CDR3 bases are TGCAGCGCCTCCGGGACTAGCGGGGCCCCCCGCACAGATACGCAGTATTTT. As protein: CSASGTSGAPRTDTQYF.

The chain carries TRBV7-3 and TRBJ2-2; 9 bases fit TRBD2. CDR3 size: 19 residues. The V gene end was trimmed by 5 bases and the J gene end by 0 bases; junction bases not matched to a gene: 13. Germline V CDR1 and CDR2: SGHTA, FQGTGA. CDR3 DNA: TGTGCCAGCAGCAAAAGGATAGGAGCGGGAGGAACGAACACCGGGGAGCTGTTTTTT. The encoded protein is CASSKRIGAGGTNTGELFF.

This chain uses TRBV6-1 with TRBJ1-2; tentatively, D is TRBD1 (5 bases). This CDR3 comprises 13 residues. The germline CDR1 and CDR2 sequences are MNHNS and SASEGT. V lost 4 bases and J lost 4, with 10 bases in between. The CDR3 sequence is CASSARDFYGYTF. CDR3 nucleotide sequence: TGTGCCAGCAGTGCCCGGGACTTCTATGGCTACACCTTC.

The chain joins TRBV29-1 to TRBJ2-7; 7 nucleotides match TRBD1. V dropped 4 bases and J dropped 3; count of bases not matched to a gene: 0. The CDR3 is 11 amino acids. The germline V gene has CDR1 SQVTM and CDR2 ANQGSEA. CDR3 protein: CSVGTGYEQYF. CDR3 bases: TGCAGCGTTGGGACAGGCTACGAGCAGTACTTC.

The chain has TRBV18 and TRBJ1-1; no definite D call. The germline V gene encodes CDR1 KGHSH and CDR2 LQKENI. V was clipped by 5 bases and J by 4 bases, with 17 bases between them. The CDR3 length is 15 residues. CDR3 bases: TGTGCCAGCTCAGGATCTATAGGAGGTGGCACTGAAGCTTTCTTT. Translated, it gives CASSGSIGGGTEAFF.

The CDR3 sequence is CASTPQGRGNTIYF. For the CDR3, the DNA is TGTGCCAGCACCCCACAGGGCCGCGGAAACACCATATATTTT. This chain joins TRBV6-1 and TRBJ1-3; the D gene is possibly TRBD1 (6 bases). V lost 7 bases and J 4 bases, leaving 14 bases between the germline ends. Germline CDR1 MNHNS, CDR2 SASEGT. The CDR3 is 14 amino acids.

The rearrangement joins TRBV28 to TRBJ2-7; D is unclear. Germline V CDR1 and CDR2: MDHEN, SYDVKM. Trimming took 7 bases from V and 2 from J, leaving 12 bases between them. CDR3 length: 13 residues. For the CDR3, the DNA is TGTGCCAGCATACGACCTAGTCCCTACGAGCAGTACTTC. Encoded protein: CASIRPSPYEQYF.

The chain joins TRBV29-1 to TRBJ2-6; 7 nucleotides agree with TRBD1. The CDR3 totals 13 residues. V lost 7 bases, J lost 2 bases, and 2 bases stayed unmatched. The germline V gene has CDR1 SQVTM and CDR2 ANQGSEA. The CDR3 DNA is TGCAGCGCGGGGACAGCTGGGGCCAACGTCCTGACTTTC. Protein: CSAGTAGANVLTF.

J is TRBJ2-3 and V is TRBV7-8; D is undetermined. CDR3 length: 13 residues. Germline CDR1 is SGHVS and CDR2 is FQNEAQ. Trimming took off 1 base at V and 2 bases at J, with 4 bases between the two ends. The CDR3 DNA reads TGTGCCAGCAGCTTAGGACTCACAGATACGCAGTATTTT. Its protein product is CASSLGLTDTQYF.

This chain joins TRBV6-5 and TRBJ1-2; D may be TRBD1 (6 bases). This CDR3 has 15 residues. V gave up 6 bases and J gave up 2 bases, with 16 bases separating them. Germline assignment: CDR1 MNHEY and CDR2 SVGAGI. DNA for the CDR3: TGTGCCAGCAGACGCTTGGACAGAGTCAACTATGGCTACACCTTC. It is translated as CASRRLDRVNYGYTF.

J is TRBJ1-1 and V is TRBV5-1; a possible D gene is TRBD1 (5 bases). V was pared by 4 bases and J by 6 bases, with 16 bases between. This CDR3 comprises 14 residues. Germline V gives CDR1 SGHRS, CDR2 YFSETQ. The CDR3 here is CASSPSGGEPEAFF. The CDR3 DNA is TGCGCCAGCAGCCCATCGGGGGGTGAGCCTGAAGCTTTCTTT.

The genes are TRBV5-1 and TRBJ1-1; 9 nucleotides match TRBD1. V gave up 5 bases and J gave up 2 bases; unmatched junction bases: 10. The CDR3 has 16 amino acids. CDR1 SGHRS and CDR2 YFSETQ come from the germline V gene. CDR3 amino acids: CASRPGTGPINTEAFF. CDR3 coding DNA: TGCGCCAGCAGGCCCGGGACAGGGCCTATAAACACTGAAGCTTTCTTT.

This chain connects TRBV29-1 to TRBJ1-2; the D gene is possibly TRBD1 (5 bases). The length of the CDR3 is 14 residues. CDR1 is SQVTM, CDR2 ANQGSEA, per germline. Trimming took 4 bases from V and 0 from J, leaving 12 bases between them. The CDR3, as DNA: TGCAGCGTTGGTGAGCAGGGTACTAACTATGGCTACACCTTC. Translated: CSVGEQGTNYGYTF.

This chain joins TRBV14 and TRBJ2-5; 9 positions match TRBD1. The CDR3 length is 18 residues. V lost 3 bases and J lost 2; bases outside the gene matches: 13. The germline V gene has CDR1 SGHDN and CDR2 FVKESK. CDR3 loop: CASSQGQGWGLLQETQYF. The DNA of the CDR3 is TGTGCCAGCAGCCAGGGACAGGGTTGGGGACTGCTTCAAGAGACCCAGTACTTC.

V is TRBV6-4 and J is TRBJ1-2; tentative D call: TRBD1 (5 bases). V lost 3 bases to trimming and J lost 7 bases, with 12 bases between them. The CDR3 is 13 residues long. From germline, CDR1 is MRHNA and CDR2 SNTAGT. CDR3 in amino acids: CASSEVQGGGYTF. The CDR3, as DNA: TGTGCCAGCAGTGAGGTCCAGGGAGGTGGCTACACCTTC.

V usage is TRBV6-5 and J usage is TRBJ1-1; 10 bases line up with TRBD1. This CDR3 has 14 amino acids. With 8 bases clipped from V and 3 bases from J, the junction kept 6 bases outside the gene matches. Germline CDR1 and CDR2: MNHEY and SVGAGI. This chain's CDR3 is CASRDRGWDTEAFF. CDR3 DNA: TGTGCCAGCCGGGACAGGGGTTGGGACACTGAAGCTTTCTTT.

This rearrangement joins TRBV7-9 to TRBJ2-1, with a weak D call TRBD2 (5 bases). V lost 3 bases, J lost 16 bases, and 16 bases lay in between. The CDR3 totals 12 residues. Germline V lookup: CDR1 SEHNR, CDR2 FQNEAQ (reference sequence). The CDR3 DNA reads TGTGCCAGCAGCTTTGACTACCTCAACCAATTCTTC. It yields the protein CASSFDYLNQFF.

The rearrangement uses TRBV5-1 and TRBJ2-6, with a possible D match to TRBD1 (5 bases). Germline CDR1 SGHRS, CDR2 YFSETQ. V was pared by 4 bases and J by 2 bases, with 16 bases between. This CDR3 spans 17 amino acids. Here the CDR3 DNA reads TGCGCCAGCAGCCCGAATCTACCAGGGACTGGGGCCAACGTCCTGACTTTC. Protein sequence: CASSPNLPGTGANVLTF.

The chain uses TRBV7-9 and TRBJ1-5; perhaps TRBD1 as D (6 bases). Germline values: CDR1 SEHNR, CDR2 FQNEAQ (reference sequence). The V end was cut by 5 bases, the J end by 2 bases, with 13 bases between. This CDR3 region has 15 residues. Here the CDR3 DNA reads TGTGCCAGCAGCCCACTGGCAGGGGGCAATCAGCCCCAGCATTTT. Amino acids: CASSPLAGGNQPQHF. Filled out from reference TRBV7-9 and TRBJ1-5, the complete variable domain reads DTGVSQNPRHKITKRGQNVTFRCDPISEHNRLYWYRQTLGQGPEFLTYFQNEAQLEKSRLLSDRFSAERPKGSFSTLEIQRTEQGDSAMYLCASSPLAGGNQPQHFGDGTRLSIL.

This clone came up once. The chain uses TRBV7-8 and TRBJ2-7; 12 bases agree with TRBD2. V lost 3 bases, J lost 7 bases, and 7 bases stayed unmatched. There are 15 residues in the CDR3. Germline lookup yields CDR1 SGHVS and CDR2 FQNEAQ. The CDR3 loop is CASSFRLAGVLEQYF. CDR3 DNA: TGTGCCAGCAGCTTCCGACTAGCGGGAGTCCTTGAGCAGTACTTC.

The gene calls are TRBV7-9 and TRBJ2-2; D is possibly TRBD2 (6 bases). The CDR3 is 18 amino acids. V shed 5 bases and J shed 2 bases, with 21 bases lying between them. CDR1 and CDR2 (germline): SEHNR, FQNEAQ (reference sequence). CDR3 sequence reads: CASSGPGLSGGNTGELFF. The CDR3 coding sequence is TGTGCCAGCAGCGGACCGGGACTGTCTGGGGGTAACACCGGGGAGCTGTTTTTT.

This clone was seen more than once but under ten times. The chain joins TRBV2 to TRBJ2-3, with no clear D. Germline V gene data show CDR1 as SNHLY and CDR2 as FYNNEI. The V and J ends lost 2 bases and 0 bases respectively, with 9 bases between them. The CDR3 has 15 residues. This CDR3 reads CASSEFRQSTDTQYF. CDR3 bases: TGTGCCAGCAGTGAATTTCGACAAAGCACAGATACGCAGTATTTT.

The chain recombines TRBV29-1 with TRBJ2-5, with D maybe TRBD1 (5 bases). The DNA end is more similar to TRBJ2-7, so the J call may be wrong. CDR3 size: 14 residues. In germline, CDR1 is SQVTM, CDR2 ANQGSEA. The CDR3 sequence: CSVGGQFGAYEQYF. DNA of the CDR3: TGCAGCGTTGGGGGCCAGTTTGGAGCCTACGAGCAGTACTTC.

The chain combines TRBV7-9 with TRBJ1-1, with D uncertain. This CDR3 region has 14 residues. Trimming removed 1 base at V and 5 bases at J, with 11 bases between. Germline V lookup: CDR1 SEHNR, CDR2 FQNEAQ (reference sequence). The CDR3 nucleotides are TGTGCCAGCAGCTTAGGAGCGGGAGGGACTGAAGCTTTCTTT. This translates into CASSLGAGGTEAFF.

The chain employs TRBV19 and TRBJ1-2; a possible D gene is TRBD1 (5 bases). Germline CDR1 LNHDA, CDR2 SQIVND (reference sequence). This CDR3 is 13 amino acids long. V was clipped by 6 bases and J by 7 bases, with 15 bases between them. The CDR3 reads CASRGVWEAGYTF. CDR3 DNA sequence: TGTGCCAGTAGAGGGGTCTGGGAGGCTGGCTACACCTTC.

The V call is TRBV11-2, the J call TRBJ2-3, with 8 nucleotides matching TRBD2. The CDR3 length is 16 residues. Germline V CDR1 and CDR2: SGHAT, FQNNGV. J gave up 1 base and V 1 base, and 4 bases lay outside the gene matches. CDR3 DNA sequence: TGTGCCAGCAGCTTAGCGGGGGGGCAAGGCACAGATACGCAGTATTTT. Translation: CASSLAGGQGTDTQYF.

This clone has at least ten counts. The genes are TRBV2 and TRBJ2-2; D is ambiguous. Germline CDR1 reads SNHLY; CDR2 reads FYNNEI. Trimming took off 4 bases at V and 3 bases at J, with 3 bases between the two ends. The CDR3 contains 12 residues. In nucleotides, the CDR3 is TGTGCCAGCAGTGTCGACACCGGGGAGCTGTTTTTT. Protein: CASSVDTGELFF.